These T cell receptor beta chains were read from a single sample in a study of T cells in Graves' hyperthyroidism and ophthalmopathy. TCRdb passed the multiplex PCR reads through MiXCR, listing each CDR3 protein once. Found here are approximately 700,000 distinct CDR3 sequences, roughly 15% of them singletons; the top ten hold approximately 8.4%. Sequencing used blood. The receptors come from a man aged 18 to 35 with Graves' hyperthyroidism. The CDR3 runs from the conserved cysteine through the conserved F or W. A D gene is named only where the DNA matches it firmly. Clone size is given for some rows only: seen once, a few or many times, or a class if the clone is expanded.

-	TRBJ2-7	12	many	TRBV28	CASSFNTGEQYF	TGTGCCAGCAGTTTTAACACAGGGGAGCAGTACTTC
TRBD2	TRBJ2-4	15	-	TRBV9	CASNLQDGEGNIQYF	TGTGCCAGCAACCTACAGGACGGGGAGGGAAACATTCAGTACTTC
-	TRBJ2-1	13	-	TRBV28	CASSYRVHNEQFF	TGTGCCAGCAGCTATCGGGTACACAATGAGCAGTTCTTC
TRBD2	TRBJ2-1	15	-	TRBV3-1	CASNPGTSGSYEQFF	TGTGCCAGCAACCCCGGGACTAGCGGATCCTACGAGCAGTTCTTC
TRBD2	TRBJ2-1	15	-	TRBV27	CASGPSGGVGNEQFF	TGTGCCAGCGGACCCTCCGGGGGGGTGGGCAATGAGCAGTTCTTC
-	TRBJ2-5	12	few	TRBV19	CASGGPSGPQYF	TGTGCCAGTGGAGGGCCCTCAGGGCCCCAGTACTTC
-	TRBJ2-7	15	many	TRBV11-1	CASSLLAGRVYEQYF	TGTGCCAGCAGCTTACTCGCTGGCAGGGTCTACGAGCAGTACTTC
TRBD1	TRBJ1-2	14	few	TRBV29-1	CSAIAGGINYGYTF	TGCAGCGCCATAGCAGGGGGCATCAACTATGGCTACACCTTC
TRBD2	TRBJ2-1	12	many	TRBV20-1	CSAEAGTLEQFF	TGCAGTGCCGAAGCGGGGACCCTTGAGCAGTTCTTC
TRBD2	TRBJ2-7	16	few	TRBV10-2	CASSDTGTSGSYEQYF	TGCGCCAGCAGCGATACCGGGACTAGCGGATCCTACGAGCAGTACTTC
TRBD1	TRBJ2-1	16	-	TRBV6-4	CASSGYRGHSVNEQFF	TGTGCCAGCAGTGGGTACAGGGGCCATTCGGTCAATGAGCAGTTCTTC
-	TRBJ2-4	14	-	TRBV20-1	CSAHSGIAKNIQYF	TGCAGTGCCCATAGCGGAATAGCCAAAAACATTCAGTACTTC
TRBD1	TRBJ1-1	13	-	TRBV4-2	CASSQPTGGEAFF	TGTGCCAGCAGCCAACCGACAGGGGGCGAAGCTTTCTTT
TRBD1	TRBJ1-4	14	many	TRBV7-2	CASSQDRGREKLFF	TGTGCCAGCAGCCAGGACAGGGGGCGTGAAAAACTGTTTTTT
TRBD1	TRBJ2-7	17	few	TRBV27	CASSLSVPGTGYYEQYF	TGTGCCAGCAGTTTGTCAGTGCCCGGGACAGGATACTACGAGCAGTACTTC
-	TRBJ1-6	16	few	TRBV5-1	CASSLGDVLYNSPLHF	TGCGCCAGCAGCTTGGGGGACGTACTATATAATTCACCCCTCCACTTT
-	TRBJ2-5	14	few	TRBV20-1	CSARWSRVHETQYF	TGCAGTGCTAGATGGAGCAGGGTACACGAGACCCAGTACTTC
TRBD1	TRBJ1-4	19	few	TRBV6-5	CASSYLRFRGTGLGEKLFF	TGTGCCAGCAGTTACTTAAGGTTTCGCGGGACAGGGTTGGGAGAAAAACTGTTTTTT
TRBD1	TRBJ2-1	14	once	TRBV5-4	CASSLTGNYNEQFF	TGTGCCAGCAGCCTGACAGGGAATTACAATGAGCAGTTCTTC
-	TRBJ2-5	15	-	TRBV5-1	CASSLEEALGETQYF	TGCGCCAGCAGCTTGGAAGAGGCTCTGGGGGAGACCCAGTACTTC
-	TRBJ2-4	12	-	TRBV7-9	CAAMGPQNIQYF	TGTGCAGCCATGGGACCCCAAAACATTCAGTACTTC
-	TRBJ2-7	15	-	TRBV4-1	CASSQDVLRAYEQYF	TGCGCCAGCAGCCAAGATGTTTTGCGGGCCTACGAGCAGTACTTC
-	TRBJ2-5	14	few	TRBV28	CASTRGDRQETQYF	TGTGCCAGCACCCGGGGGGACAGACAAGAGACCCAGTACTTC
-	TRBJ2-7	13	few	TRBV29-1	CSVQGGTIYEQYF	TGCAGCGTGCAGGGGGGCACCATATACGAGCAGTACTTC
TRBD2	TRBJ2-5	18	few	TRBV29-1	CSVDFFPGLAPQGETQYF	TGCAGCGTTGACTTCTTCCCGGGACTAGCCCCTCAGGGAGAGACCCAGTACTTC
TRBD2	TRBJ2-5	15	few	TRBV25-1	CASSPSASGPRTQYF	TGTGCCAGCAGTCCCTCGGCTAGCGGCCCTCGGACCCAGTACTTC
TRBD1	TRBJ1-6	16	-	TRBV27	CASSSPHTGGPSPLHF	TGTGCCAGCAGTTCCCCCCACACAGGGGGCCCTTCACCCCTCCACTTT
TRBD1	TRBJ1-1	16	-	TRBV6-1	CASSFDRGLFITEAFF	TGTGCCAGCAGTTTTGACAGGGGTTTATTTATCACTGAAGCTTTCTTT
TRBD2	TRBJ2-3	14	once	TRBV19	CASTSSGRSDTQYF	TGTGCCAGTACGTCCAGCGGGAGATCAGATACGCAGTATTTT
-	TRBJ2-5	16	few	TRBV28	CASCCRVGLSQETQYF	TGTGCCAGCTGCTGCCGAGTGGGCCTCAGCCAAGAGACCCAGTACTTC
TRBD2	TRBJ2-1	17	-	TRBV5-1	CASSLLPSGGVYNEQFF	TGCGCCAGCAGCTTACTCCCTAGCGGAGGGGTATACAATGAGCAGTTCTTC
TRBD2	TRBJ2-3	14	-	TRBV28	CASGSGGVTDTQYF	TGTGCCAGCGGATCGGGGGGGGTCACAGATACGCAGTATTTT
TRBD2	TRBJ2-1	15	few	TRBV20-1	CSAHPTSGMRNEQFF	TGCAGTGCCCATCCGACTAGCGGGATGCGCAATGAGCAGTTCTTC
-	TRBJ2-2	15	few	TRBV12-3/TRBV12-4	CASRPEEPNTGELFF	TGTGCCAGCAGACCCGAGGAACCGAACACCGGGGAGCTGTTTTTT
-	TRBJ2-1	15	few	TRBV7-2	CASGPRQGSYNEQFF	TGTGCCAGCGGCCCTAGGCAGGGGTCCTACAATGAGCAGTTCTTC
-	TRBJ2-7	14	-	TRBV19	CASSMAGETYEQYF	TGTGCCAGTAGTATGGCAGGGGAAACCTACGAGCAGTACTTC
TRBD1	TRBJ2-1	16	many	TRBV18	CASSPLGTAAYNEQFF	TGTGCCAGCTCCCCGTTGGGGACAGCCGCCTACAATGAGCAGTTCTTC
-	TRBJ2-1	16	few	TRBV6-2/TRBV6-3	CASSWPPARGHNEQFF	TGTGCCAGCAGTTGGCCGCCAGCGCGAGGACACAATGAGCAGTTCTTC
TRBD2	TRBJ2-7	15	-	TRBV19	CASSIGPSGREEQYF	TGTGCCAGTAGTATCGGGCCCAGCGGGAGGGAAGAGCAGTACTTC
-	TRBJ2-1	14	-	TRBV5-6	CASSMDRGIGEQFF	TGTGCCAGCAGCATGGATAGGGGGATCGGTGAGCAGTTCTTC
TRBD2	TRBJ2-2	15	few	TRBV30	CAWLPLAGGPGELFF	TGTGCCTGGTTACCTCTAGCGGGAGGGCCCGGGGAGCTGTTTTTT
-	TRBJ2-7	13	many	TRBV28	CASSRPDSYEQYF	TGTGCCAGCAGCCGACCCGACAGTTACGAGCAGTACTTC